These 9 T cell receptor beta chains share one sample of origin, sequenced in a study of glioma-infiltrating T cells. TCR alpha and beta CDR3 regions were amplified from RNA using iRepertoire nested multiplex PCR. MiXCR, run by TCRdb on the multiplex PCR reads, gives a single entry per CDR3 protein. Found here are approximately 120,000 distinct CDR3 sequences, roughly 25% of them singletons; the top ten hold about 15%. Sequenced input: glioma tissue, nonneoplastic brain tissue, or PBMCs (not recorded which). The receptors were gathered from a human donor with low-grade glioma or glioblastoma, undergoing nonglioma brain surgery, or in good health (not recorded which).

This clonotype was found many times. This sequence joins TRBV7-9 and TRBJ2-5; 9 bases map to TRBD2. Trimming took 2 bases from V and 3 from J; bases not matched to a gene: 4. From germline, CDR1 is SEHNR and CDR2 FQNEAQ (reference sequence). CDR3 size: 15 residues. The CDR3 DNA is TGTGCCAGCAGCTTATGGGCTAGCGGGAAAGAGACCCAGTACTTC. Protein: CASSLWASGKETQYF.

The table lists this clonotype with a few counts. This chain links TRBV30 with TRBJ2-7; 9 positions match TRBD1. Trimming removed 7 bases from V and 5 bases from J; junction bases left unmatched: 12. The germline V gene encodes CDR1 GTSNPN and CDR2 SVGIG (reference sequence). This CDR3 is built from 14 residues. The CDR3 DNA reads TGTGCCTACTCACTCCGGGACAGGGTCCACGAGCAGTACTTC. This encodes CAYSLRDRVHEQYF.

For this clonotype: A much larger clone differs from this one at a single base, so this may be a read error. The rearrangement links TRBV29-1 to TRBJ2-3; perhaps D is TRBD1 or TRBD2 (6 bases each). Trimming pared 7 bases from V and 3 bases from J, leaving 20 bases between. The CDR3 contains 15 residues. The germline gives CDR1 SQVTM, CDR2 ANQGSEA. CDR3 nucleotide sequence: TGCAGCGAATCGTTTGGGGGGCGAAGGACAGATACGCAGTATTTT. Its translation: CSESFGGRRTDTQYF.

Of note for this clonotype: One junction end disagrees with the germline gene, perhaps due to a read error. The chain recombines TRBV5-4 with TRBJ2-7; 11 bases agree with TRBD1. The V gene's germline CDR1 is SGHNT and CDR2 YYREEE (reference sequence). This CDR3 is 15 amino acids long. CDR3 in DNA: TGTGCCTGCAGCTTGGGACAGGGGGGTCCCATCGAGCAGTACTTC. It yields the protein CACSLGQGGPIEQYF. The entire variable domain, with the rest obtained from reference TRBV5-4 and TRBJ2-7, is as follows: ETGVTQSPTHLIKTRGQQVTLRCSSQSGHNTVSWYQQALGQGPQFIFQYYREEENGRGNFPPRFSGLQFPNYSSELNVNALELDDSALYLCACSLGQGGPIEQYFGPGTRLTVT.

At least ten counts were recorded for this clonotype. The genes are TRBV19 and TRBJ2-3, with 13 positions matching TRBD2. This CDR3 is built from 18 residues. With 7 bases clipped from V and 2 bases from J, the junction kept 12 bases outside the gene matches. Germline CDR1 LNHDA, CDR2 SQIVND (reference sequence). This chain's CDR3 is CASTNTGLAGPNTDTQYF. As DNA, the CDR3 is TGTGCCAGTACCAATACGGGACTAGCGGGACCTAACACAGATACGCAGTATTTT.

The rearrangement uses TRBV20-1 and TRBJ1-6; D is ambiguous. V lost 6 bases, J lost 12 bases, and 12 bases lay in between. Germline lookup yields CDR1 DFQATT and CDR2 SNEGSKA (reference sequence). The CDR3 extends over 11 amino acids. CDR3 in DNA: TGCAGTGCCTCGGACCCTGGACCCCTCCACTTT. This translates into CSASDPGPLHF.

The chain recombines TRBV11-3 with TRBJ2-3; 10 nucleotides line up with TRBD1. The CDR3 contains 14 residues. CDR1 is SGHNT and CDR2 is YENEEA in the germline V gene. Germline trimming cut 6 bases from V and 7 bases from J; bases unmatched to any gene: 7. The CDR3 here is CASSGTGAANTQYF. The CDR3, as DNA: TGTGCCAGCAGTGGGACAGGGGCGGCAAATACGCAGTATTTT.

For this clonotype: A much larger clone differs from this one at a single base, so this may be a read error. The V and J genes are TRBV20-1 and TRBJ1-3; D is uncertain. Germline values: CDR1 DFQATT, CDR2 SNEGSKA (reference sequence). The CDR3 spans 13 residues. In nucleotides, the CDR3 is TGCAGTGCTAGGGTCCAGCCGGGAAAAACCATATATTTT. This codes for CSARVQPGKTIYF.

This clonotype has a count of ten or more. J is TRBJ2-5 and V is TRBV24-1, with D perhaps matching TRBD1 or TRBD2 (5 bases each). From germline, CDR1 is KGHDR and CDR2 SFDVKD. This CDR3 is 14 amino acids long. The V end lost 3 bases, the J end lost 7 bases, and 14 bases lay between the germline ends. DNA for the CDR3: TGTGCCACCAGTGATAGGGACGGAGCGCGGACCCAGTACTTC. Its translation: CATSDRDGARTQYF.